The subject of this entry is one T cell receptor (beta chain). This sample was included in a study of blood T cell repertoires in COVID-19. Assay used: immunoSEQ multiplex PCR; TCRdb lists only in-frame clones, some missing. The sample has some 45,000 clones, approximately 87% seen once. CDR1 and CDR2 (germline): PRHDT, FYEKMQ (reference sequence). This CDR3 has 16 amino acids. Trimming at V came to 0 bases and at J to 2 bases, leaving 2 bases not matched to a gene. The receptor was isolated from a human donor in a cohort sampled during active COVID-19. Sequencing was done on a sample of peripheral blood. V usage is TRBV13 and J usage is TRBJ2-5, with 11 bases fitting TRBD2. The CDR3: CASSLGLAGGQETQYF. In DNA form, the CDR3 reads TGTGCCAGCAGCTTAGGGCTAGCGGGGGGTCAAGAGACCCAGTACTTC.